A selection of T cell receptor beta chains follows, all from one sample in a study of CD8 T cells in Susac syndrome. TCRdb passed the immunoSEQ multiplex PCR reads through MiXCR, listing each CDR3 protein once. The table has some 170,000 distinct CDR3 sequences, 93% seen once. Sequenced material: CD4+ T cells from PBMCs. These receptors came from a human donor in good health. The CDR3 runs from the conserved cysteine through the conserved F or W. D genes are given only for firm matches. Clone size, where shown, is once, few, many, or a class for clones that have expanded.

TRBD1 | TRBJ2-6 | NA | TRBV2 | CASSKTGSGANVLTF | TGTGCCAGCAGTAAGACAGGGTCAGGGGCCAACGTCCTGACTTTC
NA | TRBJ1-2 | NA | TRBV18 | CASSQTSGGRTSVGYTF | TGTGCCAGCTCACAAACCAGTGGTGGGAGGACTTCGGTTGGCTACACCTTC
NA | TRBJ2-7 | NA | TRBV2 | CASRADAGNEQYF | TGTGCCAGCAGGGCAGACGCCGGGAACGAGCAGTACTTC
NA | TRBJ2-5 | NA | TRBV12-3/TRBV12-4 | CASSFPPAQETQYF | TGTGCCAGCAGTTTTCCCCCAGCCCAAGAGACCCAGTACTTC
NA | TRBJ2-3 | NA | TRBV5-1 | CASSAEWPDTQYF | TGCGCCAGCAGCGCGGAATGGCCAGATACGCAGTATTTT
TRBD2 | TRBJ2-1 | NA | TRBV5-8 | CASSLAYGGGNYNEQFF | TGTGCCAGCAGCTTGGCCTATGGCGGGGGGAACTACAATGAGCAGTTCTTC
NA | TRBJ1-3 | NA | TRBV5-1 | CASSQEGGSGNTIYF | TGCGCCAGCAGCCAAGAGGGGGGCTCTGGAAACACCATATATTTT
NA | TRBJ1-4 | NA | TRBV29-1 | CSVREGGSNEKLFF | TGCAGCGTACGTGAGGGGGGGTCTAATGAAAAACTGTTTTTT
NA | TRBJ2-3 | NA | TRBV5-1 | CASSLLIGTGTDTQYF | TGCGCCAGCAGCTTGCTCATTGGGACGGGGACGGATACGCAGTATTTT
NA | TRBJ2-3 | NA | TRBV23-1 | CASSQPGGDATSTDTQYF | TGCGCCAGCAGTCAACCTGGGGGAGACGCTACTAGCACAGATACGCAGTATTTT
NA | TRBJ2-7 | once | TRBV12-3/TRBV12-4 | CASSFSLYEQYF | TGTGCCAGCAGTTTCTCTCTCTACGAGCAGTACTTC
TRBD1 | TRBJ1-2 | once | TRBV15 | CATSRDDRVNGYTF | TGTGCCACCAGCAGAGATGACAGGGTTAACGGCTACACCTTC
NA | TRBJ1-6 | NA | TRBV20-1 | CSAREYSSYNSPLHF | TGCAGTGCTAGGGAGTATAGCTCCTATAATTCACCCCTCCACTTT
NA | TRBJ2-7 | NA | TRBV9 | CASSSQGYPEQYF | TGTGCCAGCAGCTCACAAGGATACCCCGAGCAGTACTTC
TRBD2 | TRBJ2-1 | NA | TRBV29-1 | CSVVGRGDVTEQFF | TGCAGCGTTGTCGGTCGGGGGGATGTGACTGAGCAGTTCTTC
NA | TRBJ2-3 | NA | TRBV29-1 | CSVVVGATDTQYF | TGCAGCGTTGTAGTCGGTGCCACAGATACGCAGTATTTT
TRBD2 | TRBJ2-5 | NA | TRBV3-1 | CASSHGGGPQETQYF | TGTGCCAGCAGCCACGGCGGGGGACCTCAAGAGACCCAGTACTTC
NA | TRBJ2-3 | NA | TRBV9 | CASSVPATDTQYF | TGTGCCAGCAGCGTACCGGCGACAGATACGCAGTATTTT
NA | TRBJ2-2 | NA | TRBV27 | CASSFGAGELFF | TGTGCCAGCAGTTTTGGGGCCGGGGAGCTGTTTTTT